The next 30 T cell receptor beta chains were all read from a single sample in a study of T cells in localized non-small cell lung cancer. TCRdb's copy holds only in-frame clones and misses some; the assay was immunoSEQ multiplex PCR. The sample lists 90,000 to 100,000 clones; roughly 90% were seen once. This sample comprised PBMCs, obtained before any cancer treatment. The source of these receptors is a woman aged 40-75 years with stage II squamous cell lung carcinoma.

The genes are TRBV27 and TRBJ2-7, with a tentative D call TRBD1 (5 bases). V shed 3 bases and J shed 3 bases, with 15 bases lying between them. CDR3 length: 15 amino acids. Germline assignment: CDR1 MNHEY and CDR2 SMNVEV (reference sequence). CDR3 residues: CASSFLGQGSYEQYF. The CDR3 DNA reads TGTGCCAGCAGTTTCTTGGGGCAGGGCAGCTACGAGCAGTACTTC.

The chain links TRBV6-5 to TRBJ1-1; possible D gene TRBD1, 5 bases. CDR1 and CDR2 from the germline V gene are MNHEY and SVGAGI. The ends were cut back, 2 bases at V and 2 bases at J, with 9 bases in the middle. The CDR3 is 14 residues long. The CDR3 DNA reads TGTGCCAGCAGTTACCGGGGGACCAACACTGAAGCTTTCTTT. Translating gives CASSYRGTNTEAFF.

The chain couples TRBV30 to TRBJ1-4; D possibly corresponds to TRBD1 (6 bases). The CDR3 length is 12 residues. Germline V lookup: CDR1 GTSNPN, CDR2 SVGIG (reference sequence). Trimming removed 2 bases at V and 8 bases at J, with 9 bases between. Here the CDR3 reads CAWSPRGEKLFF. The CDR3 DNA reads as TGTGCCTGGAGTCCCAGGGGCGAAAAACTGTTTTTT.

The chain joins TRBV6-6 to TRBJ1-1, with TRBD1 matching over 9 bases. V trimming: 5 bases; J trimming: 12 bases; junction bases outside the gene matches: 13. Germline V gene lookup returns CDR1 MNHNY and CDR2 SVGAGI (reference sequence). This CDR3 region has 14 residues. The CDR3 coding sequence is TGTGCCAGCAGTCCCTCCGGGACAGGGCCAGTCCCTTTCTTT. Amino acid sequence: CASSPSGTGPVPFF.

CDR3 in DNA: TGTGCCAGCAGCTTAGGCCTGGACGGACAAGCTTTCTTT. Its translation is CASSLGLDGQAFF. The gene calls are TRBV13 and TRBJ1-1; unclear D gene. The CDR3 loop spans 13 amino acids. CDR1 PRHDT and CDR2 FYEKMQ come from the germline V gene (reference sequence). Trimming shortened V by 0 bases and J by 9 bases, and 11 bases separated the two germline ends. Based on the CDR3 plus reference TRBV13 and TRBJ1-1, the full variable domain is AAGVIQSPRHLIKEKRETATLKCYPIPRHDTVYWYQQGPGQDPQFLISFYEKMQSDKGSIPDRFSAQQFSDYHSELNMSSLELGDSALYFCASSLGLDGQAFFGQGTRLTVV.

The chain is built from TRBV7-2 and TRBJ2-1, with TRBD2 as a possible D gene (5 bases). Germline CDR1 reads SGHTA; CDR2 reads FQGNSA. Trimming cost V 6 bases and J 13 bases, with 16 bases left between them. The CDR3 extends over 12 amino acids. Here the CDR3 reads CASSQDLGNQFF. In DNA form, the CDR3 reads TGTGCCAGCAGTCAGGACTTAGGCAACCAGTTCTTC. The variable domain in full, with the rest retrieved from reference TRBV7-2 and TRBJ2-1, is GAGVSQSPSNKVTEKGKDVELRCDPISGHTALYWYRQSLGQGLEFLIYFQGNSAPDKSGLPSDRFSAERTGGSVSTLTIQRTQQEDSAVYLCASSQDLGNQFFGPGTRLTVL.

The chain employs TRBV6-5 and TRBJ1-5, with D possibly being TRBD1 (5 bases). The CDR3 is 15 amino acids. The V and J ends lost 7 bases and 0 bases respectively, with 13 bases between them. Germline assignment: CDR1 MNHEY and CDR2 SVGAGI. This chain's CDR3 is CASTLSRDSNQPQHF. The CDR3 DNA is TGTGCCAGCACCCTCAGCAGGGATAGCAATCAGCCCCAGCATTTT.

With respect to this clone: Germline and junction disagree at one end, which may indicate a read error. This chain connects TRBV7-7 to TRBJ2-7; 9 bases align to TRBD1. Germline values: CDR1 SSHAT, CDR2 FNYEAQ (reference sequence). CDR3 size: 15 residues. The CDR3 sequence: CASSPNRGRSDEQYF. The CDR3 DNA sequence: TGTGCTAGCAGCCCGAACAGGGGGCGTAGTGACGAGCAGTACTTC. Full variable domain (outside the CDR3, taken from reference TRBV7-7 and TRBJ2-7): GAGVSQSPRYKVTKRGQDVTLRCDPISSHATLYWYQQALGQGPEFLTYFNYEAQPDKSGLPSDRFSAERPEGSISTLTIQRTEQRDSAMYRCASSPNRGRSDEQYFGPGTRLTVT.

This chain joins TRBV19 and TRBJ2-7; the D gene could be TRBD1 or TRBD2 (5 bases each). CDR3 length: 16 residues. Per germline, CDR1 LNHDA and CDR2 SQIVND (reference sequence). Trimming removed 4 bases from V and 9 bases from J, with 25 bases in between. For the CDR3, the DNA is TGTGCCAGTAGTACCAGCACCGGGACCGTTCGGTCGGCGCAGTACTTC. This encodes CASSTSTGTVRSAQYF.

The rearrangement joins TRBV11-2 to TRBJ2-5, with D possibly TRBD2 on 6 matching bases. The CDR3 length is 14 residues. Deletions cut 5 bases from V and 5 bases from J, with 15 bases between. Per germline, CDR1 SGHAT and CDR2 FQNNGV. The CDR3 sequence is CASSEGIRGETQYF. The CDR3 DNA sequence: TGTGCCAGCAGCGAGGGGATACGGGGGGAGACCCAGTACTTC. Variable domain in full (rest from reference TRBV11-2 and TRBJ2-5): EAGVAQSPRYKIIEKRQSVAFWCNPISGHATLYWYQQILGQGPKLLIQFQNNGVVDDSQLPKDRFSAERLKGVDSTLKIQPAKLEDSAVYLCASSEGIRGETQYFGPGTRLLVL.

V usage is TRBV10-1 and J usage is TRBJ1-1; no reliable D call. Deletions cut 6 bases from V and 0 bases from J, with 11 bases between. Germline CDR1 WNHNN, CDR2 SYGVQD (reference sequence). CDR3 size: 14 residues. DNA for the CDR3: TGCGCCAGCAGCCGGACGGACTTGAACACTGAAGCTTTCTTT. It translates to CASSRTDLNTEAFF.

The rearrangement uses TRBV5-1 and TRBJ2-5; 9 nucleotides match TRBD2. The ends lost 3 bases at V and 5 bases at J; junction bases unmatched: 8. Germline V lookup: CDR1 SGHRS, CDR2 YFSETQ. This CDR3 is built from 15 residues. The CDR3 coding sequence is TGCGCCAGCAGCTATCGCGGGGGGGCCATGGAGACCCAGTACTTC. Encoded protein: CASSYRGGAMETQYF.

This clone has just one count. This rearrangement joins TRBV5-6 to TRBJ2-7; 9 bases fit TRBD1. V was clipped by 3 bases and J by 6 bases; unmatched bases: 10. From germline, CDR1 is SGHDT and CDR2 YYEEEE. The CDR3 sequence is 15 residues long. CDR3 coding DNA: TGTGCCAGCAGCTCCGAGGGACAGGGAATATCCGAGCAGTACTTC. It yields the protein CASSSEGQGISEQYF. Full variable domain (outside the CDR3, taken from reference TRBV5-6 and TRBJ2-7): DAGVTQSPTHLIKTRGQQVTLRCSPKSGHDTVSWYQQALGQGPQFIFQYYEEEERQRGNFPDRFSGHQFPNYSSELNVNALLLGDSALYLCASSSEGQGISEQYFGPGTRLTVT.

The chain uses TRBV7-6 and TRBJ2-5; a weak D match, TRBD2 (6 bases). The ends were cut back, 2 bases at V and 5 bases at J, with 15 bases in the middle. Per germline, CDR1 SGHVS and CDR2 FNYEAQ. CDR3 length: 15 residues. The CDR3, as DNA: TGTGCCAGCAGCTTATTGGAGGGCTTCAGGGAGACCCAGTACTTC. Translating gives CASSLLEGFRETQYF.

V gene TRBV6-6 combines with J gene TRBJ1-6, with no clear D. The CDR3 is 13 residues long. Looked up from germline, CDR1 is MNHNY and CDR2 is SVGAGI (reference sequence). Between the trimmed V and J ends, which lost 6 bases and 9 bases, there was a span of 12 bases. CDR3 loop: CASSQIAGSPLHF. Here the CDR3 DNA reads TGTGCCAGCAGCCAGATCGCGGGTTCACCCCTCCACTTT.

This rearrangement joins TRBV6-6 to TRBJ1-4; no firm D call. Germline CDR1 and CDR2: MNHNY and SVGAGI (reference sequence). The V and J ends lost 9 bases and 8 bases respectively, with 13 bases between them. The length of the CDR3 is 12 residues. The CDR3 here is CASEGRVEKLFF. The CDR3 DNA sequence: TGTGCCAGTGAGGGTAGGGTAGAAAAACTGTTTTTT.

The V and J genes are TRBV5-1 and TRBJ2-2; D gene uncertain. Germline V CDR1 and CDR2: SGHRS, YFSETQ. Trimming stripped 4 bases from V and 4 bases from J, with 8 bases between. The CDR3 has 13 amino acids. CDR3 in DNA: TGCGCCAGCAGCGCCTCGGGCACCGGGGAGCTGTTTTTT. This sequence encodes CASSASGTGELFF.

This chain joins TRBV13 and TRBJ2-7; 8 bases are shared with TRBD2. Trimming cost V 3 bases and J 0 bases; bases outside gene matches: 1. The germline CDR1 and CDR2 sequences are PRHDT and FYEKMQ (reference sequence). The CDR3 has 14 residues. The CDR3 DNA sequence: TGTGCCAGCAGCTTCGGGACTAGCTCCTACGAGCAGTACTTC. Translation: CASSFGTSSYEQYF.

This chain connects TRBV10-3 to TRBJ2-1; D unresolved. The V end was cut by 0 bases, the J end by 10 bases, with 7 bases between. CDR1 is ENHRY, CDR2 SYGVKD, per germline. CDR3 length: 12 residues. CDR3 sequence (DNA): TGTGCCATCAGTGAGTCGAAGGGAGAGCAGTTCTTC. Encoded protein: CAISESKGEQFF.

The chain links TRBV6-6 to TRBJ2-7, with 8 bases lining up with TRBD2. This CDR3 has 14 residues. Germline-derived CDR1 and CDR2 are MNHNY and SVGAGI (reference sequence). Germline trimming cut 7 bases from V and 4 bases from J; bases unmatched to any gene: 9. As DNA, the CDR3 is TGTGCCAGCACCCTCAGCGGGGGCGGGTACGAGCAGTACTTC. As protein: CASTLSGGGYEQYF.

The chain is built from TRBV27 and TRBJ1-6; 8 nucleotides match TRBD1. Looked up from germline, CDR1 is MNHEY and CDR2 is SMNVEV (reference sequence). CDR3 length: 15 amino acids. Trimming cost V 6 bases and J 9 bases; bases outside gene matches: 10. CDR3 DNA: TGTGCCAGCAGCGACAGGGGCCCAAACAGTTCACCCCTCCACTTT. Amino acid sequence: CASSDRGPNSSPLHF.

V usage is TRBV2 and J usage is TRBJ1-1, with 7 nucleotides matching TRBD1. Germline V gene sequence: CDR1 SNHLY, CDR2 FYNNEI. The CDR3 length is 13 residues. The junction had 7 bases not matched to a gene; V was cut back by 4 bases and J by 8 bases. CDR3 DNA: TGTGCCAGCAGTGGGGCTAGCAGGGGGGAAGCTTTCTTT. Encoded protein: CASSGASRGEAFF.

V is TRBV5-1 and J is TRBJ1-2; 8 bases map to TRBD1. Germline V lookup: CDR1 SGHRS, CDR2 YFSETQ. The CDR3 runs to 12 residues. The trim removed 4 bases at V and 7 bases at J, leaving 3 bases unmatched. This CDR3 reads CASSTDRVGYTF. Written as DNA, the CDR3 is TGCGCCAGCAGCACGGACAGGGTTGGCTACACCTTC.

This clone was counted at least ten times. V is TRBV2 and J is TRBJ1-1, with 9 bases identical to TRBD1. CDR1 and CDR2 (germline): SNHLY, FYNNEI. The CDR3 covers 14 residues. The trim removed 5 bases at V and 4 bases at J, leaving 5 bases unmatched. For the CDR3, the DNA is TGTGCCAGCAGTCTTGGGACAGGGTCCACTGAAGCTTTCTTT. Amino acid sequence: CASSLGTGSTEAFF.

The rearrangement joins TRBV10-1 to TRBJ2-7; TRBD1 matches 9 bases. This CDR3 is built from 14 residues. Germline V gene lookup returns CDR1 WNHNN and CDR2 SYGVQD (reference sequence). With V trimmed by 3 bases and J by 4 bases, 4 bases remained unmatched. In DNA, the CDR3 is TGCGCCAGCAGTGATGGGACAGGGACATACGAGCAGTACTTC. Translated, it gives CASSDGTGTYEQYF.

This chain links TRBV29-1 with TRBJ2-1, with unresolved D. The V gene's germline CDR1 is SQVTM and CDR2 ANQGSEA. The ends were cut back, 4 bases at V and 9 bases at J, with 4 bases in the middle. The CDR3 totals 9 residues. CDR3 sequence reads: CSVGVEQFF. The CDR3 DNA reads TGCAGCGTTGGGGTTGAGCAGTTCTTC.

This clone has only one observation. This chain connects TRBV27 to TRBJ2-7; D is unclear. Germline CDR1 reads MNHEY; CDR2 reads SMNVEV (reference sequence). V gave up 2 bases and J gave up 5 bases, with 13 bases separating them. This CDR3 is built from 14 residues. CDR3 sequence (DNA): TGTGCCAGCAGTTTAAATGACATTTCCGACGAGCAGTACTTC. Residues: CASSLNDISDEQYF.

The chain has TRBV5-4 and TRBJ2-1; perhaps D is TRBD1 or TRBD2 (5 bases each). The CDR3 is made up of 16 amino acids. The germline V gene encodes CDR1 SGHNT and CDR2 YYREEE (reference sequence). Trimming cost V 4 bases and J 6 bases, with 20 bases left between them. The DNA of the CDR3 is TGTGCCAGCAGCCCGGGGACCATCCGTGGGGGCAATGAGCAGTTCTTC. Translating it yields CASSPGTIRGGNEQFF.

The chain uses TRBV2 and TRBJ1-2; the D gene is possibly TRBD1 (5 bases). This CDR3 has 15 amino acids. V gave up 5 bases and J gave up 7 bases, with 20 bases separating them. The germline gives CDR1 SNHLY, CDR2 FYNNEI. In DNA form, the CDR3 reads TGTGCCAGCAGTTACCCTCAGGGAAGTTCGTCTGGCTACACCTTC. The encoded protein is CASSYPQGSSSGYTF.

This chain connects TRBV4-1 to TRBJ1-2, with no clear D. Germline loops: CDR1 MGHRA, CDR2 YSYEKL. Trimming removed 2 bases at V and 4 bases at J, with 11 bases between. CDR3 length: 14 amino acids. The CDR3 DNA sequence: TGCGCCAGCAGCCAACTACCGGGCACCTATGGCTACACCTTC. Its translation is CASSQLPGTYGYTF.